This passage covers 8 T cell receptor beta chains from one sample sequenced in a study of cytomegalovirus exposure and HLA in healthy donors. In the PCR, 60 Vbeta and 13 Jbeta primers were used. Generated by immunoSEQ multiplex PCR, the TCRdb table keeps only in-frame clones and is missing some. The sample table includes 95,000 to 150,000 clones. Material: PBMCs. These receptors were collected from a young man in good health and CMV-seronegative.

The gene calls are TRBV6-5 and TRBJ2-5, with D possibly matching TRBD2 (6 bases). With the DNA end fitting TRBJ2-7 better, the J assignment may be wrong. Per germline, CDR1 MNHEY and CDR2 SVGAGI. The CDR3 runs 11 residues. The CDR3 sequence: CASSSGSEQYF. The DNA for the CDR3 is TGTGCCAGCAGTTCCGGGAGCGAGCAGTACTTC.

V and J are TRBV2 and TRBJ2-5; 10 bases map to TRBD2. In germline, CDR1 is SNHLY, CDR2 FYNNEI. CDR3 length: 16 residues. The V segment lost 1 base and the J segment 2 bases; nucleotides outside the gene matches: 4. The CDR3 protein is CASSEGLAGEQETQYF. DNA for the CDR3: TGTGCCAGCAGTGAAGGGCTAGCGGGGGAACAAGAGACCCAGTACTTC.

The V call is TRBV11-2, the J call TRBJ1-2, with D possibly TRBD1 on 6 matching bases. This CDR3 has 14 amino acids. V was cut by 4 bases and J by 5 bases, with 14 bases left in between. The germline CDR1 and CDR2 sequences are SGHAT and FQNNGV. In DNA form, the CDR3 reads TGTGCCAGCAGCTCCCCTTCGACAGGATATGGCTACACCTTC. It translates to CASSSPSTGYGYTF.

V is TRBV6-1 and J is TRBJ1-5; no firm D call. Trimming stripped 0 bases from V and 2 bases from J, with 8 bases between. From germline, CDR1 is MNHNS and CDR2 SASEGT. The CDR3 is 15 amino acids. The CDR3 DNA reads TGTGCCAGCAGTGAAGCAGGCGGCGGCAATCAGCCCCAGCATTTT. Its translation is CASSEAGGGNQPQHF.

This chain connects TRBV2 to TRBJ2-5; D might be TRBD2 (6 bases). The J call is in doubt because the DNA end fits TRBJ2-7 better. Germline lookup yields CDR1 SNHLY and CDR2 FYNNEI. The CDR3 contains 15 residues. The CDR3 loop reads CASSVSSVLSYEQYF. In DNA, the CDR3 is TGTGCCAGCAGTGTTTCTAGCGTACTCTCCTACGAGCAGTACTTC.

The chain links TRBV11-2 to TRBJ1-1; 7 bases fit TRBD1. Trimming took 8 bases from V and 0 from J; bases not matched to a gene: 3. Per germline, CDR1 SGHAT and CDR2 FQNNGV. There are 13 residues in the CDR3. DNA for the CDR3: TGTGCCAGCGGGGGACAGATGAACACTGAAGCTTTCTTT. Translating it yields CASGGQMNTEAFF.

This chain connects TRBV28 to TRBJ2-3; D may be TRBD2 (6 bases). The CDR3 sequence is 15 residues long. The V and J ends lost 4 bases and 6 bases respectively, with 17 bases between them. Germline V gene lookup returns CDR1 MDHEN and CDR2 SYDVKM. CDR3 bases: TGTGCCAGCAGTTCGCATGGGACTGCGACGGATACGCAGTATTTT. This encodes CASSSHGTATDTQYF.

The chain carries TRBV7-9 and TRBJ2-7, with TRBD2 matching over 12 bases. Trimming took 5 bases from V and 2 from J; bases not matched to a gene: 4. Germline V gene data show CDR1 as SEHNR and CDR2 as FQNEAQ (reference sequence). This CDR3 is built from 15 residues. The CDR3 sequence: CASSAGTSGPYEQYF. The CDR3 nucleotides are TGTGCCAGCAGCGCTGGGACTAGCGGGCCCTACGAGCAGTACTTC.